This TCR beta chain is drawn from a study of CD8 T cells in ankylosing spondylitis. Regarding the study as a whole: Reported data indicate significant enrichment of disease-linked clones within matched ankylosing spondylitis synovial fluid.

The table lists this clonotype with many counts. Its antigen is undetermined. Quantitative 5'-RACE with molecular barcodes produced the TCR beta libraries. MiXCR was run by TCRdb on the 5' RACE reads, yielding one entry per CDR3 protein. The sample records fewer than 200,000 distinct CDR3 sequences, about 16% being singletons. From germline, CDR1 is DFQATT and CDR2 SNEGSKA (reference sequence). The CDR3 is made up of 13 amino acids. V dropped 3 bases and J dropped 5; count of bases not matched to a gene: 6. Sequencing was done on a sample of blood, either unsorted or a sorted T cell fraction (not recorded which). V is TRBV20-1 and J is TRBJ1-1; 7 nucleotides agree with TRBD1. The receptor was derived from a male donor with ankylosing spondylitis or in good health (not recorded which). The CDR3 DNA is TGCAGTGCTAGCGAGGGGGCATGGACTGAAGCTTTCTTT. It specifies CSASEGAWTEAFF.